These 29 T cell receptor beta chains were all obtained from the same sample, sequenced in a study of blood T cell repertoires in COVID-19. Profiled with immunoSEQ multiplex PCR; TCRdb holds only in-frame clones, not every one. The data show approximately 250,000 clones, approximately 90% seen once. Sequenced: PBMCs or T cells enriched from blood (not recorded which). The receptors here all came from a woman between 25 and 40 years old with acute COVID-19.

This chain uses TRBV11-2 with TRBJ1-2, with D unresolved. Germline lookup yields CDR1 SGHAT and CDR2 FQNNGV. Trimming shortened V by 0 bases and J by 6 bases, and 8 bases separated the two germline ends. This CDR3 has 13 residues. As DNA, the CDR3 is TGTGCCAGCAGCTTAGACCCCTCGGATGGCTACACCTTC. Its protein is CASSLDPSDGYTF.

The chain links TRBV9 to TRBJ1-4, with D perhaps TRBD1 (5 bases). Germline V lookup: CDR1 SGDLS, CDR2 YYNGEE. The ends were cut back, 4 bases at V and 1 base at J, with 17 bases in the middle. This CDR3 has 17 amino acids. The CDR3: CASSPGAGRLTNEKLFF. The CDR3 coding sequence is TGTGCCAGCAGCCCAGGTGCAGGGAGGTTAACTAATGAAAAACTGTTTTTT.

J is TRBJ2-2 and V is TRBV2; D is unclear. The V end lost 6 bases, the J end lost 2 bases, and 7 bases lay between the germline ends. There are 13 residues in the CDR3. Germline V gives CDR1 SNHLY, CDR2 FYNNEI. The CDR3 region is CASRRDNTGELFF. In nucleotides, the CDR3 is TGTGCCAGCAGGAGAGATAACACCGGGGAGCTGTTTTTT.

This chain uses TRBV28 with TRBJ2-7; a possible D gene is TRBD2 (5 bases). V dropped 7 bases and J dropped 2 bases, with 21 bases sitting between them. Per the germline V gene, CDR1 is MDHEN and CDR2 is SYDVKM. This CDR3 comprises 16 residues. The CDR3 loop reads CASNGKGLTPPYEQYF. The CDR3 DNA is TGTGCCAGCAACGGGAAGGGCCTGACACCCCCCTACGAGCAGTACTTC. Drawing the rest from reference TRBV28 and TRBJ2-7, the complete variable domain is DVKVTQSSRYLVKRTGEKVFLECVQDMDHENMFWYRQDPGLGLRLIYFSYDVKMKEKGDIPEGYSVSREKKERFSLILESASTNQTSMYLCASNGKGLTPPYEQYFGPGTRLTVT.

CDR3 in amino acids: CASSTRDRPGTGRNQPQHF. CDR3 coding DNA: TGTGCCAGTAGTACCCGGGACCGCCCGGGGACAGGGAGGAACCAGCCCCAGCATTTT. V usage is TRBV19 and J usage is TRBJ1-5; 9 bases align to TRBD1. The V gene's germline CDR1 is LNHDA and CDR2 SQIVND (reference sequence). The J segment lost 7 bases and the V segment lost 4 bases, leaving 20 bases of the junction unmatched. CDR3 size: 19 residues.

The chain is built from TRBV4-1 and TRBJ2-7; TRBD1 is a possible D gene (6 bases). From germline, CDR1 is MGHRA and CDR2 YSYEKL. The CDR3 contains 14 residues. Trimming stripped 3 bases from V and 1 base from J, with 10 bases between. The CDR3: CASSQVTGSYEQYF. Written as DNA, the CDR3 is TGCGCCAGCAGCCAGGTCACAGGGTCCTACGAGCAGTACTTC.

CDR3 bases: TGCAGCGTTTGGGACAGAAGCTTACCCTATGGCTACACCTTC. It encodes CSVWDRSLPYGYTF. V is TRBV29-1 and J is TRBJ1-2; TRBD1 matches at 7 bases. Unmatched junction bases numbered 10, after V lost 5 bases and J lost 4 bases. Germline CDR1 is SQVTM and CDR2 is ANQGSEA. This CDR3 contains 14 residues. Looking up the rest from reference TRBV29-1 and TRBJ1-2 gives the full variable domain: SAVISQKPSRDICQRGTSLTIQCQVDSQVTMMFWYRQQPGQSLTLIATANQGSEATYESGFVIDKFPISRPNLTFSTLTVSNMSPEDSSIYLCSVWDRSLPYGYTFGSGTRLTVV.

The chain joins TRBV24-1 to TRBJ2-1; tentatively, D is TRBD1 (5 bases). This CDR3 spans 13 amino acids. V was clipped by 7 bases and J by 1 base, with 7 bases between them. Germline loops: CDR1 KGHDR, CDR2 SFDVKD. The CDR3 DNA is TGTGCCACCAGCGACAGTTCCTACAATGAGCAGTTCTTC. It yields the protein CATSDSSYNEQFF.

The chain joins TRBV5-4 to TRBJ1-4, with 9 bases that match TRBD1. This CDR3 has 14 residues. Unmatched junction bases numbered 4, after V lost 4 bases and J lost 6 bases. The germline V gene has CDR1 SGHNT and CDR2 YYREEE (reference sequence). Here the CDR3 DNA reads TGTGCCAGCAGCGTACAGGGGGCGGATGAAAAACTGTTTTTT. This codes for CASSVQGADEKLFF. Complete variable domain (other parts from reference TRBV5-4 and TRBJ1-4): ETGVTQSPTHLIKTRGQQVTLRCSSQSGHNTVSWYQQALGQGPQFIFQYYREEENGRGNFPPRFSGLQFPNYSSELNVNALELDDSALYLCASSVQGADEKLFFGSGTQLSVL.

The chain recombines TRBV19 with TRBJ1-2; D is possibly TRBD1 (6 bases). V was shortened by 0 bases and J by 3 bases, with 8 bases between the two germline ends. CDR1 and CDR2 (germline): LNHDA, SQIVND (reference sequence). The CDR3 sequence is 14 residues long. This CDR3 is CASSIDPGDYGYTF. The CDR3, as DNA: TGTGCCAGTAGTATAGATCCAGGGGACTATGGCTACACCTTC. The whole variable domain, remainder taken from reference TRBV19 and TRBJ1-2, is DGGITQSPKYLFRKEGQNVTLSCEQNLNHDAMYWYRQDPGQGLRLIYYSQIVNDFQKGDIAEGYSVSREKKESFPLTVTSAQKNPTAFYLCASSIDPGDYGYTFGSGTRLTVV.

The chain uses TRBV18 and TRBJ2-7, with a tentative D call TRBD1 (6 bases). Germline-derived CDR1 and CDR2 are KGHSH and LQKENI. The CDR3 has 15 amino acids. Trimming stripped 3 bases from V and 4 bases from J, with 16 bases between. CDR3 in DNA: TGTGCCAGCTCACCTTCGGACAGCGCGGTGTACGAGCAGTACTTC. Translating it yields CASSPSDSAVYEQYF.

The rearrangement links TRBV27 to TRBJ2-7, with 7 bases identical to TRBD1. Trimming at V came to 4 bases and at J to 2 bases, leaving 2 bases not matched to a gene. The CDR3 loop spans 13 amino acids. The V gene's germline CDR1 is MNHEY and CDR2 SMNVEV (reference sequence). The CDR3 DNA reads TGTGCCAGCAGTTGGGACAGAACCTACGAGCAGTACTTC. Translation: CASSWDRTYEQYF.

The chain has TRBV28 and TRBJ1-2, with a possible D match to TRBD1 (6 bases). This CDR3 contains 14 residues. Trimming took 7 bases from V and 4 from J, leaving 16 bases between them. Germline V lookup: CDR1 MDHEN, CDR2 SYDVKM. CDR3 amino acids: CASTDFQGFYGYTF. CDR3 coding DNA: TGTGCCAGCACAGATTTCCAGGGGTTCTATGGCTACACCTTC.

This chain links TRBV5-1 with TRBJ1-1; D might be TRBD1 (6 bases). Germline-derived CDR1 and CDR2 are SGHRS and YFSETQ. V was pared by 3 bases and J by 5 bases, with 14 bases between. This CDR3 has 14 residues. The CDR3 DNA follows: TGCGCCAGCAGCTCGTTGACAGGTACAACTGAAGCTTTCTTT. It yields the protein CASSSLTGTTEAFF.

This clone showed up just once. The chain is built from TRBV28 and TRBJ1-6; no firm D call. This CDR3 is built from 14 residues. With 1 base removed from V and 5 bases from J, the gap between germline ends came to 6 bases. Germline loops: CDR1 MDHEN, CDR2 SYDVKM. CDR3 in amino acids: CASSLFEDNSPLHF. The CDR3 DNA is TGTGCCAGCAGTTTATTTGAGGATAATTCACCCCTCCACTTT. The full variable domain, with the rest looked up from reference TRBV28 and TRBJ1-6, is DVKVTQSSRYLVKRTGEKVFLECVQDMDHENMFWYRQDPGLGLRLIYFSYDVKMKEKGDIPEGYSVSREKKERFSLILESASTNQTSMYLCASSLFEDNSPLHFGNGTRLTVT.

This clone has just one count. The chain combines TRBV7-9 with TRBJ2-5; the D gene is possibly TRBD2 (7 bases). The germline V gene encodes CDR1 SEHNR and CDR2 FQNEAQ (reference sequence). The CDR3 totals 16 residues. Trimming cost V 10 bases and J 2 bases, with 23 bases left between them. The DNA for the CDR3 is TGTGCCACCACCGGCCAAAGGGGGGGGAGGCAAGAGACCCAGTACTTC. This codes for CATTGQRGGRQETQYF.

The chain couples TRBV5-4 to TRBJ2-3; 7 bases match TRBD2. The length of the CDR3 is 14 residues. The V gene end was trimmed by 4 bases and the J gene end by 6 bases; junction bases not matched to a gene: 8. Germline lookup yields CDR1 SGHNT and CDR2 YYREEE (reference sequence). Here the CDR3 reads CASSPGAGWDTQYF. CDR3 coding DNA: TGTGCCAGCAGCCCCGGAGCGGGATGGGATACGCAGTATTTT.

This chain connects TRBV30 to TRBJ1-1, with a tentative D call TRBD1 (5 bases). This CDR3 spans 12 amino acids. In germline, CDR1 is GTSNPN, CDR2 SVGIG (reference sequence). V lost 5 bases and J 1 base, leaving 8 bases between the germline ends. CDR3 in amino acids: CAWGGANTEAFF. In nucleotides, the CDR3 is TGTGCCTGGGGAGGGGCGAACACTGAAGCTTTCTTT.

Turning to this clone: The same CDR3 can be traced to other DNA sequences in this sample. J is TRBJ2-7 and V is TRBV5-1, with D unresolved. Per the germline V gene, CDR1 is SGHRS and CDR2 is YFSETQ. CDR3 size: 14 residues. Trimming removed 0 bases at V and 1 base at J, with 8 bases between. The CDR3, as DNA: TGCGCCAGCAGCTTGGGTTCGGGTTCCTACGAGCAGTACTTC. It yields the protein CASSLGSGSYEQYF.

DNA for the CDR3: TGTGCCAGCAGCTTATCCGGACTAAACAATGAGCAGTTCTTC. Its translation is CASSLSGLNNEQFF. The chain is built from TRBV7-9 and TRBJ2-1; TRBD2 is a possible D gene (6 bases). This CDR3 comprises 14 residues. Looked up from germline, CDR1 is SEHNR and CDR2 is FQNEAQ (reference sequence). Trimming shortened V by 2 bases and J by 5 bases, and 10 bases separated the two germline ends.

The gene calls are TRBV28 and TRBJ1-5; D perhaps matches TRBD1 (6 bases). Germline V gives CDR1 MDHEN, CDR2 SYDVKM. CDR3 length: 14 amino acids. The V end lost 2 bases, the J end lost 5 bases, and 10 bases lay between the germline ends. The CDR3 bases are TGTGCCAGCAGTTTACAGGGGTCTTATCAGCCCCAGCATTTT. It codes for CASSLQGSYQPQHF.

The chain combines TRBV6-5 with TRBJ1-2; TRBD1 aligns across 10 bases. Germline lookup yields CDR1 MNHEY and CDR2 SVGAGI. The CDR3 is 13 amino acids. The ends lost 4 bases at V and 8 bases at J; junction bases unmatched: 4. This CDR3 reads CASSSDRGQGYTF. CDR3 coding DNA: TGTGCCAGCAGTTCCGACAGGGGGCAGGGCTACACCTTC.

This clone was seen at least ten times. The chain has TRBV4-3 and TRBJ1-1; possible D gene TRBD1, 5 bases. Germline V gene sequence: CDR1 LGHNA, CDR2 YSLEER. Trimming stripped 4 bases from V and 5 bases from J, with 11 bases between. The CDR3 is 13 amino acids. The DNA for the CDR3 is TGCGCCAGCAGCCTGGGGGGTCTGACTGAAGCTTTCTTT. This gives the protein CASSLGGLTEAFF.

The J gene is TRBJ2-3, the V gene TRBV9; 7 bases line up with TRBD2. The CDR3 extends over 16 amino acids. In germline, CDR1 is SGDLS, CDR2 YYNGEE. Losses at the gene ends were 4 bases for V and 8 bases for J; bases not matched to a gene: 16. CDR3 bases: TGTGCCAGCAGCCCTAGTCTAGAAGGGCCGGGAGGTACGCAGTATTTT. It codes for CASSPSLEGPGGTQYF.

The chain recombines TRBV2 with TRBJ1-6; unclear D gene. Trimming removed 3 bases from V and 10 bases from J, with 10 bases in between. The CDR3 contains 13 residues. CDR1 and CDR2 from the germline V gene are SNHLY and FYNNEI. As DNA, the CDR3 is TGTGCCAGCAGTGAGACAAAGACGTCACCCCTCCACTTT. Protein product: CASSETKTSPLHF.

The chain joins TRBV6-2 or TRBV6-3 to TRBJ2-7, with TRBD2 as a possible D gene (6 bases). Germline-derived CDR1 and CDR2 are MNHEY and SVGEGT. The CDR3 sequence is 14 residues long. V was clipped by 2 bases and J by 7 bases, with 15 bases between them. The CDR3 region is CASSYGRGGYEQYF. For the CDR3, the DNA is TGTGCCAGCAGTTACGGGCGGGGAGGCTATGAGCAGTACTTC.

V usage is TRBV6-9 and J usage is TRBJ1-5; 7 nucleotides align to TRBD1. V was clipped by 2 bases and J by 9 bases; unmatched bases: 22. Germline CDR1 is MNHGY and CDR2 is SVAAGI. There are 19 residues in the CDR3. The CDR3 is CASSYRTGPLILLRGPQHF. The CDR3 bases are TGTGCCAGCAGTTATAGGACAGGCCCTCTTATCCTACTCCGGGGGCCCCAGCATTTT.

The genes are TRBV12-5 and TRBJ2-2; 9 bases map to TRBD1. CDR1 and CDR2 (germline): LGHNT, FRNRAP. V gave up 3 bases and J gave up 5 bases; unmatched junction bases: 7. The CDR3 has 16 residues. CDR3 residues: CASGFSMTGGTGELFF. CDR3 in DNA: TGTGCTAGTGGTTTTTCCATGACAGGGGGAACCGGGGAGCTGTTTTTT.

The V and J genes are TRBV28 and TRBJ2-1; 13 nucleotides agree with TRBD2. This CDR3 region has 16 residues. J lost 2 bases, V lost 5 bases, and 3 bases had no gene match. Germline V lookup: CDR1 MDHEN, CDR2 SYDVKM. CDR3 loop: CASSPGTSGAYNEQFF. The CDR3 region has the DNA TGTGCCAGCAGTCCCGGGACTAGCGGGGCCTACAATGAGCAGTTCTTC.